This is a list of T cell receptor delta chains from one sample in a study of gamma-delta T cells after stem cell transplantation. TCRdb fed the RT-PCR reads to CATT. The sample holds 800 to 1,200 delta-chain clones, approximately 1.2% seen once. Sequencing was done on a sample of gamma-delta T cells. The receptors originated from a human donor. It is not recorded whose cells these are; they may come from a transplant donor. Each CDR3 is given with its conserved first and last residue. A D gene is named only where the DNA matches it firmly. Clone size is shown for a subset of rows, as once, few, many or a class of expanded clone.

clone_size	d_call	v_call	j_call	cdr3_aa	cdr3_nt
.	TRDD3	TRDV2	TRDJ1	CACDRLKGDTLYSYTDKLIF	TGTGCCTGTGACCGACTTAAGGGGGATACGCTATACTCGTACACCGATAAACTCATCTTT
.	.	TRDV2	TRDJ1	CACDTLGGGLYTDKLIF	TGTGCCTGTGACACCCTTGGTGGGGGGTTGTACACCGATAAACTCATCTTT
.	TRDD3	TRDV2	TRDJ1	CACDTEFGLGIRGGKLIF	TGTGCCTGTGACACCGAGTTCGGTCTGGGGATACGAGGGGGTAAACTCATCTTT
large	TRDD3	TRDV1	TRDJ1	CALGERRSSRSFLTGGKYTDKLIF	TGTGCTCTTGGGGAAAGGCGTTCCTCACGGTCCTTCCTTACTGGGGGAAAGTACACCGATAAACTCATCTTT
few	TRDD3	TRDV2	TRDJ1	CACDQPPLGDTQRNDKLIF	TGTGCCTGTGACCAACCCCCGCTGGGGGATACGCAGCGAAACGATAAACTCATCTTT
few	TRDD3	TRDV2	TRDJ1	CACDDLGASDKLIF	TGTGCCTGTGACGACCTGGGGGCTAGCGATAAACTCATCTTT
few	TRDD3	TRDV2	TRDJ1	CACVSPPAKWGTFCTNKLIF	TGTGCCTGTGTAAGTCCTCCTGCAAAATGGGGGACCTTCTGCACAAATAAACTCATCTTT
few	.	TRDV1	TRDJ1	CALGELASRLLADKLIF	TGTGCTCTTGGGGAACTCGCTTCCCGTTTACTGGCCGATAAACTCATCTTT
hyperexpanded	TRDD3	TRDV2	TRDJ1	CACDTFYSGGSEGDKLIF	TGTGCCTGTGACACCTTTTACTCTGGGGGATCGGAGGGCGATAAACTCATCTTT
medium-sized	.	TRDV2	TRDJ1	CACDTAGPRTDKLIF	TGTGCCTGTGACACCGCGGGACCACGAACCGATAAACTCATCTTT
few	TRDD3	TRDV2	TRDJ3	CACDAGVLGDTQRSWDTRQMFF	TGTGCCTGTGACGCGGGAGTACTGGGGGATACCCAACGGTCCTGGGACACCCGACAGATGTTTTTC
few	TRDD3	TRDV1	TRDJ1	CALGTGTLSGGYAGTDKLIF	TGTGCTCTTGGGACCGGCACACTATCTGGGGGATACGCGGGCACCGATAAACTCATCTTT
few	TRDD3	TRDV2	TRDJ1	CAGGKLGEHTDKLIF	TGTGCCGGTGGCAAACTGGGGGAGCACACCGATAAACTCATCTTT
few	.	TRDV2	TRDJ1	CACDTGHLGYTDKLIF	TGTGCCTGTGACACCGGTCACCTGGGGTACACCGATAAACTCATCTTT
large	.	TRDV2	TRDJ1	CACDTLSPSTTDKLIF	TGTGCCTGTGACACCCTATCCCCCAGTACTACCGATAAACTCATCTTT
medium-sized	.	TRDV1	TRDJ1	CALGVLLRTGPYTDKLIF	TGTGCTCTTGGGGTCCTACTACGTACTGGGCCCTACACCGATAAACTCATCTTT
.	.	TRDV2	TRDJ1	CACDTIVPSTDKLIF	TGTGCCTGTGACACCATCGTTCCTAGCACCGATAAACTCATCTTT
medium-sized	TRDD3	TRDV1	TRDJ1	CALGEALRSWGILELIF	TGTGCTCTTGGGGAAGCCCTACGTAGCTGGGGGATACTGGAACTCATCTTT
large	TRDD3	TRDV2	TRDJ1	CACDSLGAYTDKLIF	TGTGCCTGTGACTCACTGGGGGCTTACACCGATAAACTCATCTTT
.	TRDD3	TRDV2	TRDJ1	CACDTVGGGLDTDKLIF	TGTGCCTGTGACACCGTAGGTGGGGGATTAGACACCGATAAACTCATCTTT
hyperexpanded	TRDD3	TRDV2	TRDJ1	CACDTLLQLGDTKFAATDKLIF	TGTGCCTGTGACACTCTCCTACAGCTGGGGGATACTAAGTTTGCGGCCACCGATAAACTCATCTTT
few	TRDD3	TRDV2	TRDJ1	CACDTVGGSTDKLIF	TGTGCCTGTGACACCGTGGGGGGATCAACCGATAAACTCATCTTT
few	.	TRDV2	TRDJ3	CACDTAGASSWDTRQMFF	TGTGCCTGTGACACCGCAGGCGCTAGCTCCTGGGACACCCGACAGATGTTTTTC
large	.	TRDV2	TRDJ1	CACDTVVPTSGDTDKLIF	TGTGCCTGTGACACCGTTGTCCCTACCTCTGGGGATACCGATAAACTCATCTTT
hyperexpanded	TRDD3	TRDV2	TRDJ1	CACDRLGDTDKLIF	TGTGCCTGTGACCGCCTGGGGGACACCGATAAACTCATCTTT
few	TRDD3	TRDV2	TRDJ1	CACDYLGGNTDKLIF	TGTGCCTGTGACTACCTTGGGGGAAACACCGATAAACTCATCTTT
.	TRDD3	TRDV2	TRDJ1	CACDTGGIRADKLIF	TGTGCCTGTGACACCGGGGGGATACGCGCCGATAAACTCATCTTT
large	.	TRDV2	TRDJ3	CACDEPEFRPGGGPSWDTRQMFF	TGTGCCTGTGACGAACCGGAATTTAGGCCTGGAGGGGGTCCAAGCTGGGACACCCGACAGATGTTTTTC
medium-sized	TRDD2	TRDV1	TRDJ1	CALGVPAFLKNTGTSKLIF	TGTGCTCTTGGGGTCCCGGCCTTCCTAAAGAATACTGGGACCTCTAAACTCATCTTT
.	TRDD3	TRDV2	TRDJ1	CACDSLTGGEKSYTDKLIF	TGTGCCTGTGACTCCCTAACTGGGGGAGAAAAGTCGTACACCGATAAACTCATCTTT
few	TRDD3	TRDV2	TRDJ1	CACDKLLGVPEGLIF	TGTGCCTGTGACAAACTACTGGGGGTCCCTGAGGGACTCATCTTT
.	TRDD3	TRDV2	TRDJ1	CACEQLVLTGGPNTDKLIF	TGTGCCTGTGAGCAACTCGTCCTTACTGGGGGACCCAACACCGATAAACTCATCTTT
.	TRDD3	TRDV2	TRDJ1	CACDTVSPLGPRVNTVKLIF	TGTGCCTGTGACACCGTGTCCCCACTGGGGCCCCGCGTAAACACCGTTAAACTCATCTTT
medium-sized	TRDD3	TRDV1	TRDJ1	CALGEPGVLGDTGDKLIF	TGTGCTCTTGGGGAACCGGGGGTACTGGGGGATACGGGCGATAAACTCATCTTT
few	TRDD3	TRDV2	TRDJ1	CACDTLRSSIPSTGDSGPDKLIF	TGTGCCTGTGACACCCTCCGGTCGTCTATCCCCAGTACTGGGGATTCAGGTCCCGATAAACTCATCTTT
medium-sized	TRDD3	TRDV1	TRDJ1	CALGGLRLYWGTDKLIF	TGTGCTCTTGGGGGACTACGGTTGTACTGGGGGACAGATAAACTCATCTTT
.	TRDD3	TRDV2	TRDJ3	CACDTAGDSPSSWDTRQMFF	TGTGCCTGTGACACCGCTGGGGATAGCCCCAGCTCCTGGGACACCCGACAGATGTTTTTC
.	TRDD3	TRDV2	TRDJ1	CACDPLLGEHTDKLIF	TGTGCCTGTGATCCCTTACTGGGGGAACACACCGATAAACTCATCTTT
large	TRDD3	TRDV2	TRDJ1	CACDTLHGPTGGGYAVDKLIF	TGTGCCTGTGACACCTTGCATGGGCCAACTGGGGGGGGATACGCGGTCGATAAACTCATCTTT
.	.	TRDV2	TRDJ1	CACDSLVDRTDKLIF	TGTGCCTGTGACTCCCTCGTCGACCGAACCGATAAACTCATCTTT
.	TRDD3	TRDV2	TRDJ1	CACDPVLGDKYTDKLIF	TGTGCCTGTGACCCAGTACTGGGGGATAAGTACACCGATAAACTCATCTTT
few	TRDD2	TRDV2	TRDJ1	CACDTHLPTICGDYDKLIF	TGTGCCTGTGACACCCACCTTCCTACAATCTGTGGGGACTACGATAAACTCATCTTT